The clone carrying this T cell receptor (beta chain) shows up as medium-sized by frequency. This sample was taken from a study of T cell clusters in autoimmune cytopenias. Tens of thousands of genome equivalents of blood DNA were amplified for TRB. Multiplex touch-down PCR amplified TRB using TRB-A and TRB-B pools in one tube. Each CDR3 protein gets one entry in TCRdb, which reprocessed the multiplex PCR reads and gives no DNA. The sample has fewer than 3,000 distinct CDR3 sequences; the top ten hold 35% to 55%. This receptor was identified in a human donor with an autoimmune cytopenia or autoimmune hepatitis (not recorded which). Source material: peripheral blood.

CDR3 in amino acids: CASSYSAGLLYGYTF. This sequence joins TRBV6-5 and TRBJ1-2; TCRdb picks TRBD1, but there is no DNA to check that call. Per germline, CDR1 MNHEY and CDR2 SVGAGI. The CDR3 is 15 residues long.